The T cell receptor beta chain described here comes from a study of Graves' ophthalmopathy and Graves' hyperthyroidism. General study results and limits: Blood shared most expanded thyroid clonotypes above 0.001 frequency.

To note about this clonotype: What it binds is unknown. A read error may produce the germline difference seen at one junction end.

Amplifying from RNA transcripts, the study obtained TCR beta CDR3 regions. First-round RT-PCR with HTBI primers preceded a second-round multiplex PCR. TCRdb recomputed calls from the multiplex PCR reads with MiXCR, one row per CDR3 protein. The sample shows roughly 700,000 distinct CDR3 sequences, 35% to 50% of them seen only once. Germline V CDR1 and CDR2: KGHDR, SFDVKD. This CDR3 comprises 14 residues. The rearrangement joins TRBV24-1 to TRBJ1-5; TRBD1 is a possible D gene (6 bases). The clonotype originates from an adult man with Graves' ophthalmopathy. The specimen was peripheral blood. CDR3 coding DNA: TGTGCCAGCAGTGAGAGTAGGGGCAGGGGGCCCCAGCATTTT. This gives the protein CASSESRGRGPQHF.